Below, 12 T cell receptor beta chains from the same sample are listed, as sequenced in a study of shared clonotypes between healthy human individuals. TCRdb keeps only in-frame clones here, not all; method: immunoSEQ multiplex PCR. The sample has some 2 million clones, 85% to 95% seen once. The material sequenced was naive CD4+ T cells sorted from blood. As for subset: CD45RA+ positively selected. These receptor sequences come from a young man in good health.

This rearrangement joins TRBV6-1 to TRBJ1-5, with unresolved D. The CDR3 has 13 amino acids. Trimming stripped 7 bases from V and 7 bases from J, with 14 bases between. Germline CDR1 reads MNHNS; CDR2 reads SASEGT. In DNA, the CDR3 is TGTGCCAGCACCATTCCGGGTCAGCAGCCCCAGCATTTT. Protein sequence: CASTIPGQQPQHF.

J is TRBJ2-7 and V is TRBV27; 9 bases line up with TRBD1. The germline gives CDR1 MNHEY, CDR2 SMNVEV (reference sequence). J lost 7 bases, V lost 7 bases, and 14 bases had no gene match. The CDR3 has 15 residues. CDR3 sequence (DNA): TGTGCCAGCAAGTCCCGGACAGGGGTGGACGGAGAGCAGTACTTC. Its translation is CASKSRTGVDGEQYF.

This chain links TRBV2 with TRBJ1-1; D is unresolved. The CDR3 length is 13 residues. From germline, CDR1 is SNHLY and CDR2 FYNNEI. Trimming cost V 7 bases and J 0 bases, with 9 bases left between them. The CDR3 nucleotides are TGTGCCAGCACTCGGGCTTTGAACACTGAAGCTTTCTTT. The encoded protein is CASTRALNTEAFF.

The CDR3 region has the DNA TGCGCCAGCAGCAACGGACGGCTTTGGGACGAGCAGTACTTC. As protein: CASSNGRLWDEQYF. The rearrangement links TRBV5-1 to TRBJ2-7; no firm D call. Germline V gene data show CDR1 as SGHRS and CDR2 as YFSETQ. The CDR3 spans 14 residues. V gave up 4 bases and J gave up 5 bases, with 16 bases separating them.

The chain joins TRBV2 to TRBJ2-7; TRBD2 matches at 15 bases. V trimming: 2 bases; J trimming: 0 bases; junction bases outside the gene matches: 11. The CDR3 is 20 residues long. Germline V gives CDR1 SNHLY, CDR2 FYNNEI. The CDR3 bases are TGTGCCAGCAGTGAACCTTACCGCGGGACTAGCGGGAGGAGCTCCTACGAGCAGTACTTC. Amino acid sequence: CASSEPYRGTSGRSSYEQYF.

This clone was observed once. DNA for the CDR3: TGCAGCGTTGAGTGGAAGGGAGGCGATTACAATGAGCAGTTCTTC. It is translated as CSVEWKGGDYNEQFF. The V call is TRBV29-1, the J call TRBJ2-1; tentatively, D is TRBD2 (6 bases). V gave up 3 bases and J gave up 4 bases, with 16 bases separating them. The CDR3 sequence is 15 residues long. The germline CDR1 and CDR2 sequences are SQVTM and ANQGSEA.

The V call is TRBV7-9, the J call TRBJ2-7; tentatively, D is TRBD2 (5 bases). Deletions cut 4 bases from V and 2 bases from J, with 9 bases between. Germline V gene data show CDR1 as SEHNR and CDR2 as FQNEAQ (reference sequence). The CDR3 loop spans 13 amino acids. The CDR3 DNA sequence: TGTGCCAGCAGCTCCGGGGAACCCTACGAGCAGTACTTC. This codes for CASSSGEPYEQYF.

This clone was recorded a few times. This chain links TRBV19 with TRBJ2-2, with TRBD1 matching over 9 bases. The junction had 10 bases not matched to a gene; V was cut back by 5 bases and J by 6 bases. Germline-derived CDR1 and CDR2 are LNHDA and SQIVND (reference sequence). The length of the CDR3 is 16 residues. This CDR3 reads CASSESGTGFPGELFF. The CDR3 nucleotides read TGTGCCAGTAGTGAATCCGGGACAGGGTTCCCCGGGGAGCTGTTTTTT.

J is TRBJ2-4 and V is TRBV5-6; tentatively, D is TRBD1 or TRBD2 (5 bases each). The V gene's germline CDR1 is SGHDT and CDR2 YYEEEE. This CDR3 has 19 residues. The V and J ends lost 4 bases and 9 bases respectively, with 32 bases between them. CDR3 sequence: CASSPGRVAELTNRGIQYF. The CDR3 DNA reads as TGTGCCAGCAGCCCAGGGCGGGTCGCGGAGTTAACAAATAGGGGCATTCAGTACTTC.

On this clone itself: The sample holds other DNA sequences that translate to the same CDR3. The V and J genes are TRBV7-9 and TRBJ2-7; 7 bases align to TRBD1. Germline CDR1 reads SEHNR; CDR2 reads FQNEAQ (reference sequence). The CDR3 is 13 amino acids. Trimming cost V 4 bases and J 1 base; bases outside gene matches: 1. The CDR3 spells CASSSGQSYEQYF. CDR3 coding DNA: TGTGCCAGCAGCTCGGGACAGTCCTACGAGCAGTACTTC.

The gene calls are TRBV18 and TRBJ2-7, with D possibly matching TRBD2 (6 bases). CDR3 length equals 11 residues. Trimming cost V 8 bases and J 4 bases, with 9 bases left between them. Germline V gene sequence: CDR1 KGHSH, CDR2 LQKENI. CDR3 nucleotides: TGTGCCAGCCCACGGGGGTACGAGCAGTACTTC. This codes for CASPRGYEQYF.

Points on this clone: Different DNA sequences within this sample yield the same CDR3. The chain joins TRBV7-2 to TRBJ1-1; tentative D call: TRBD1 (5 bases). CDR1 and CDR2 (germline): SGHTA, FQGNSA. Trimming stripped 5 bases from V and 0 bases from J, with 10 bases between. The CDR3 is made up of 14 amino acids. CDR3 DNA: TGTGCCAGCAGCAGGGACTCCTTGAACACTGAAGCTTTCTTT. This sequence encodes CASSRDSLNTEAFF.